The 18 T cell receptor beta chains listed next were all sequenced from one sample in a study of blood T cells in healthy people across ages. Combining a sample-barcoded 5' primer with a J-beta primer mix, a second PCR ran for roughly 7 to 11 cycles. Each CDR3 protein gets one entry after TCRdb re-called the 5' RACE reads with MiXCR. The sample lists 800,000 to 950,000 distinct CDR3 sequences; roughly 35% were seen once. Sequencing was carried out using blood. These receptors all come from a man between 18 and 29 years old in good health.

This clonotype was observed a few times. The chain uses TRBV5-6 and TRBJ1-1; TRBD1 is a possible D gene (5 bases). V was pared by 6 bases and J by 6 bases, with 18 bases between. CDR1 SGHDT and CDR2 YYEEEE come from the germline V gene. The CDR3 loop spans 14 amino acids. CDR3 nucleotides: TGTGCCAGCACCCTCCGGGGGGAGGGTTCTGAAGCTTTCTTT. Protein sequence: CASTLRGEGSEAFF.

The V call is TRBV11-2, the J call TRBJ2-5; 8 nucleotides line up with TRBD2. Trimming removed 4 bases from V and 1 base from J; junction bases left unmatched: 17. CDR3 length: 19 residues. Germline V gene lookup returns CDR1 SGHAT and CDR2 FQNNGV. The CDR3, as DNA: TGTGCCAGCAGCTCCCCGGGACTAGTATTTCCTTCGGGCCAAGAGACCCAGTACTTC. It translates to CASSSPGLVFPSGQETQYF.

Note on this clonotype: Compared with germline, one end of the junction differs, possibly owing to a read error. CDR3 DNA sequence: TGTGCCAACAGTTTAGAGGGGTACTGGAACAGTGAGCAGTTCTTC. Amino acid sequence: CANSLEGYWNSEQFF. This chain joins TRBV12-3 or TRBV12-4 and TRBJ2-1, with D perhaps TRBD1 or TRBD2 (5 bases each). The CDR3 sequence is 15 residues long.

This clonotype appeared many times. Here the CDR3 reads CASSEATGRTDTQYF. CDR3 DNA sequence: TGTGCCAGCAGTGAGGCGACAGGGAGAACAGATACGCAGTATTTT. The chain carries TRBV25-1 and TRBJ2-3, with 7 bases that match TRBD1. CDR3 length: 15 residues. J was trimmed by 3 bases and V by 3 bases; bases with no gene match: 6. Germline V lookup: CDR1 MGHDK, CDR2 SYGVNS.

This clonotype showed up just a few times. The gene calls are TRBV20-1 and TRBJ1-4; 8 positions match TRBD1. Germline assignment: CDR1 DFQATT and CDR2 SNEGSKA (reference sequence). The CDR3 loop spans 13 amino acids. After removal of 7 bases from V and 8 bases from J, the junction contained 9 bases not matched to a gene. CDR3 region: CSVKRTGSEKLFF. The CDR3 coding sequence is TGCAGTGTTAAGAGGACAGGGTCCGAAAAACTGTTTTTT.

Of note for this clonotype: One end of the junction fails to match germline, which may point to a read error. CDR3 sequence: CTSRFTGEETQYF. The CDR3 coding sequence is TGTACCAGCAGGTTTACAGGGGAAGAGACCCAGTACTTC. This chain links TRBV7-3 with TRBJ2-7; TRBD1 matches at 7 bases. The J call could be wrong; TRBJ2-5 is a better fit for the DNA end. This CDR3 is built from 13 residues. Germline V lookup: CDR1 SGHTA, CDR2 FQGTGA.

The chain links TRBV6-1 to TRBJ2-5, with 9 bases identical to TRBD2. In germline, CDR1 is MNHNS, CDR2 SASEGT. The CDR3 is 16 amino acids. Trimming took 6 bases from V and 11 from J; bases not matched to a gene: 19. The CDR3 DNA follows: TGTGCCAGCAGCCTCCCCGGGCGGGGGGGGGTCAATGAGCAGTACTTC. Translating gives CASSLPGRGGVNEQYF.

The chain joins TRBV6-5 to TRBJ2-2; D unclear. V was cut by 0 bases and J by 6 bases, with 11 bases left in between. The CDR3 length is 15 residues. Germline V lookup: CDR1 MNHEY, CDR2 SVGAGI. CDR3 protein: CASSYSASSPGELFF. DNA of the CDR3: TGTGCCAGCAGTTACTCGGCCAGCTCGCCCGGGGAGCTGTTTTTT.

This clonotype was observed a few times. The chain is built from TRBV24-1 and TRBJ2-5, with D perhaps being TRBD1 or TRBD2 (5 bases each). CDR1 is KGHDR and CDR2 is SFDVKD in the germline V gene. The V and J ends lost 7 bases and 11 bases respectively, with 16 bases between them. The length of the CDR3 is 12 residues. CDR3 amino acids: CATRGPNWEQYF. CDR3 in DNA: TGTGCCACCAGGGGACCCAATTGGGAGCAGTACTTC.

This clonotype was seen a few times. The chain uses TRBV28 and TRBJ2-5; D possibly uses TRBD1 or TRBD2 (5 bases each). The germline V gene encodes CDR1 MDHEN and CDR2 SYDVKM. There are 15 residues in the CDR3. V lost 3 bases to trimming and J lost 11 bases, with 22 bases between them. The CDR3: CASSLSGLGGNEQYF. CDR3 nucleotides: TGTGCCAGCAGTTTGTCAGGGCTTGGAGGCAATGAGCAGTACTTC.

V is TRBV25-1 and J is TRBJ2-5; TRBD2 aligns across 8 bases. The CDR3 extends over 15 amino acids. Trimming at V came to 8 bases and at J to 4 bases, leaving 12 bases not matched to a gene. The germline gives CDR1 MGHDK, CDR2 SYGVNS. CDR3 residues: CASAPSSGGGETQYF. The DNA for the CDR3 is TGTGCCAGCGCACCGTCGAGCGGGGGCGGAGAGACCCAGTACTTC.

This chain joins TRBV27 and TRBJ2-4, with 8 bases lining up with TRBD1. The end of the DNA fits TRBJ2-7 better, so the J call may be wrong. This CDR3 has 15 residues. Germline V lookup: CDR1 MNHEY, CDR2 SMNVEV (reference sequence). DNA of the CDR3: TGTGCCAGCAGTTTGACAGGGGTATCCCCCTACGAGCAGTACTTC. Amino acid sequence: CASSLTGVSPYEQYF.

The chain couples TRBV18 to TRBJ2-5; no definite D call. V gave up 4 bases and J gave up 10 bases, with 16 bases separating them. The CDR3 is 13 residues long. Germline V gene lookup returns CDR1 KGHSH and CDR2 LQKENI. The DNA of the CDR3 is TGTGCCAGCTCACAAGACCCAGAAAGGGACCAGTACTTC. Its protein product is CASSQDPERDQYF. Drawing the rest from reference TRBV18 and TRBJ2-5, the complete variable domain is NAGVMQNPRHLVRRRGQEARLRCSPMKGHSHVYWYRQLPEEGLKFMVYLQKENIIDESGMPKERFSAEFPKEGPSILRIQQVVRGDSAAYFCASSQDPERDQYFGPGTRLLVL.

This clonotype was observed a single time. Given a much more abundant clone one base away, this may be a read error. The rearrangement links TRBV21-1 to TRBJ2-1; the table's D gene call, TRBD1, was not cross checked with the DNA. TRBV21-1 is assigned pseudogene status. The CDR3 runs to 16 residues. CDR3 sequence: CASRPAPGQGNNEQFF. The CDR3 DNA is TGTGCCAGCAGGCCCGCCCCGGGACAGGGTAACAATGAGCAGTTCTTC.

The chain uses TRBV28 and TRBJ2-5; maybe TRBD1 (6 bases). The length of the CDR3 is 13 residues. CDR1 is MDHEN and CDR2 is SYDVKM in the germline V gene. V shed 3 bases and J shed 7 bases, with 12 bases lying between them. CDR3 sequence: CASSFSDSGTQYF. The CDR3 DNA follows: TGTGCCAGCAGTTTTTCGGACAGCGGGACCCAGTACTTC.

This clonotype turned up a few times. The V and J genes are TRBV6-5 and TRBJ1-1, with unresolved D. Trimming stripped 4 bases from V and 1 base from J, with 16 bases between. The CDR3 is 16 amino acids. Germline V gives CDR1 MNHEY, CDR2 SVGAGI. Here the CDR3 DNA reads TGTGCCAGCAGTTCCCACACCCCAGTGGGGAACACTGAAGCTTTCTTT. It codes for CASSSHTPVGNTEAFF.

CDR3 bases: TGTGCCAGCAGCCAGAACCGAGCGGGGGGAGCCTACAATGAGCAGTTCTTC. Protein product: CASSQNRAGGAYNEQFF. The V call is TRBV14, the J call TRBJ2-1, with 9 bases fitting TRBD2. CDR1 SGHDN and CDR2 FVKESK come from the germline V gene. The CDR3 spans 17 residues. The V gene end was trimmed by 3 bases and the J gene end by 2 bases; junction bases not matched to a gene: 8.

The chain links TRBV12-3 or TRBV12-4 to TRBJ2-6; D ambiguous. Trimming left V 3 bases short and J 0 bases short, with 12 bases between. This CDR3 region has 17 residues. As DNA, the CDR3 is TGTGCCAGCAGTTTCCACCGGCAGAACTCTGGGGCCAACGTCCTGACTTTC. Translated, it gives CASSFHRQNSGANVLTF.